This T cell receptor (beta chain) appears in the sequencing data of a study of blood T cell repertoires in COVID-19. As handled by the study authors: By means of reference gene primer amplification, nucleated cell counts were estimated. TCRdb's table, derived via immunoSEQ multiplex PCR, lists solely in-frame clones and lacks some. The V and J calls and the clone size are those of that table, but D and trimming were determined from the DNA. The table shows fewer than 250,000 clones, with about 88% occurring only once. V shed 1 base and J 5 bases; nucleotides not matched to a gene: 6. Germline-derived CDR1 and CDR2 are LNHNV and YYDKDF (reference sequence). The CDR3 spans 15 residues.

This chain uses TRBV15 with TRBJ2-5; 8 bases agree with TRBD1. The sample comprised peripheral blood. The clonotype originates from a human donor in a cohort sampled during active COVID-19. The DNA of the CDR3 is TGTGCCACCAGCAGAGGACAGGGGCGAGGGGAGACCCAGTACTTC. As protein: CATSRGQGRGETQYF.